This entry features one TCR beta chain sequence. Clones were sequenced by immunoSEQ multiplex PCR, and TCRdb holds only the in-frame ones, with some missing. The table shows some 220,000 clones, with more than 70% occurring only once. Trimming shortened V by 5 bases and J by 4 bases, and 11 bases separated the two germline ends. The CDR3 runs to 13 residues. Germline V gene sequence: CDR1 SGHTA, CDR2 FQGNSA. This sample stems from a study of blood T cell repertoires in COVID-19. For the study at large: The samples span acute and convalescent COVID-19 from the United States, Italy and Spain.

Sequencing was done on a sample of peripheral blood. The receptor's source is a human donor in a cohort sampled during active COVID-19. The chain joins TRBV7-2 to TRBJ2-5, with a possible D match to TRBD2 (5 bases). The CDR3 DNA sequence: TGTGCCAGCAGCCTTGGAGGCATAGAGACCCAGTACTTC. It is translated as CASSLGGIETQYF.